A single sample gave rise to the 22 T cell receptor beta chains below, sequenced in a study of cytomegalovirus exposure and HLA in healthy donors. Researchers ran the PCR with 60 Vbeta and 13 Jbeta primers. The assay was immunoSEQ multiplex PCR, and TCRdb's table has in-frame clones only and misses some. The table includes approximately 150,000 clones, around 85% detected once. Sequencing was performed on PBMCs. The receptors come from a woman aged 25-40 years in good health and CMV-seronegative.

This clone was seen more than once but under ten times. The V and J genes are TRBV27 and TRBJ1-1; D is unresolved. The germline gives CDR1 MNHEY, CDR2 SMNVEV (reference sequence). Trimming shortened V by 3 bases and J by 1 base, and 9 bases separated the two germline ends. This CDR3 region has 14 residues. CDR3 nucleotide sequence: TGTGCCAGCAGTTTGCTCCCCGGGAACACTGAAGCTTTCTTT. It is translated as CASSLLPGNTEAFF.

V is TRBV28 and J is TRBJ2-1; 7 positions match TRBD2. There are 14 residues in the CDR3. In germline, CDR1 is MDHEN, CDR2 SYDVKM. Germline trimming cut 9 bases from V and 0 bases from J; bases unmatched to any gene: 5. The CDR3 sequence: CASWGGVSYNEQFF. CDR3 coding DNA: TGTGCCAGTTGGGGAGGGGTCTCCTACAATGAGCAGTTCTTC. Looking up the rest from reference TRBV28 and TRBJ2-1 gives the full variable domain: DVKVTQSSRYLVKRTGEKVFLECVQDMDHENMFWYRQDPGLGLRLIYFSYDVKMKEKGDIPEGYSVSREKKERFSLILESASTNQTSMYLCASWGGVSYNEQFFGPGTRLTVL.

The rearrangement joins TRBV2 to TRBJ1-1; TRBD1 agrees at 10 bases. Germline trimming cut 9 bases from V and 7 bases from J; bases unmatched to any gene: 11. The CDR3 totals 14 residues. In germline, CDR1 is SNHLY, CDR2 FYNNEI. The CDR3 here is CARRGGQGYGEAFF. The CDR3 DNA follows: TGTGCCAGAAGGGGGGGACAGGGGTACGGTGAAGCTTTCTTT. Supplemented by reference TRBV2 and TRBJ1-1, the full variable domain reads EPEVTQTPSHQVTQMGQEVILRCVPISNHLYFYWYRQILGQKVEFLVSFYNNEISEKSEIFDDQFSVERPDGSNFTLKIRSTKLEDSAMYFCARRGGQGYGEAFFGQGTRLTVV.

The rearrangement joins TRBV2 to TRBJ2-7; D is undetermined. V was cut by 8 bases and J by 0 bases, with 14 bases left in between. The CDR3 loop spans 14 amino acids. Germline CDR1 is SNHLY and CDR2 is FYNNEI. The CDR3 nucleotides are TGTGCCAGCCAAATCATCACGAGCTCCTACGAGCAGTACTTC. It yields the protein CASQIITSSYEQYF. The entire variable domain, with the rest obtained from reference TRBV2 and TRBJ2-7, is as follows: EPEVTQTPSHQVTQMGQEVILRCVPISNHLYFYWYRQILGQKVEFLVSFYNNEISEKSEIFDDQFSVERPDGSNFTLKIRSTKLEDSAMYFCASQIITSSYEQYFGPGTRLTVT.

V usage is TRBV6-1 and J usage is TRBJ1-3, with D perhaps TRBD1 (5 bases). Germline CDR1 and CDR2: MNHNS and SASEGT. The CDR3 is 13 amino acids. V lost 10 bases and J 4 bases, leaving 14 bases between the germline ends. The CDR3 loop reads CATGGEGGNTIYF. For the CDR3, the DNA is TGTGCCACCGGAGGGGAAGGAGGAAACACCATATATTTT.

J is TRBJ2-1 and V is TRBV11-2; D is unresolved. V was shortened by 0 bases and J by 4 bases, with 7 bases between the two germline ends. Germline V gene sequence: CDR1 SGHAT, CDR2 FQNNGV. The CDR3 sequence is 14 residues long. CDR3 amino acids: CASSLDHQYNEQFF. CDR3 nucleotides: TGTGCCAGCAGCTTAGACCACCAGTACAATGAGCAGTTCTTC.

The V and J genes are TRBV14 and TRBJ2-1, with a possible D match to TRBD2 (6 bases). The CDR3 has 16 residues. From germline, CDR1 is SGHDN and CDR2 FVKESK. The ends were cut back, 6 bases at V and 3 bases at J, with 18 bases in the middle. The CDR3 reads CASSQMGTSRYNEQFF. DNA of the CDR3: TGTGCCAGCAGTCAAATGGGCACTAGCCGCTACAATGAGCAGTTCTTC.

The genes are TRBV5-1 and TRBJ2-7, with 8 bases identical to TRBD2. The V gene's germline CDR1 is SGHRS and CDR2 YFSETQ. This CDR3 region has 14 residues. Losses at the gene ends were 0 bases for V and 4 bases for J; bases not matched to a gene: 3. The CDR3, as DNA: TGCGCCAGCAGCTTGGACGGGGGGGGATACGAGCAGTACTTC. Its translation is CASSLDGGGYEQYF.

This chain links TRBV2 with TRBJ2-1; weak D call: TRBD2 (5 bases). The CDR3 contains 15 residues. Germline CDR1 SNHLY, CDR2 FYNNEI. V lost 5 bases and J 2 bases, leaving 13 bases between the germline ends. The CDR3 spells CASSQIDSAYNEQFF. For the CDR3, the DNA is TGTGCCAGCAGTCAGATCGATAGCGCCTACAATGAGCAGTTCTTC.

This chain's CDR3 is CASSSQGAFNSPLHF. The CDR3 DNA reads as TGTGCCAGCAGCTCACAGGGGGCCTTTAATTCACCCCTCCACTTT. The V gene is TRBV11-2, the J gene TRBJ1-6; 9 positions agree with TRBD1. Trimming removed 4 bases from V and 6 bases from J; junction bases left unmatched: 4. The CDR3 contains 15 residues. CDR1 SGHAT and CDR2 FQNNGV come from the germline V gene.

The rearrangement joins TRBV5-6 to TRBJ1-5, with D perhaps matching TRBD1 (5 bases). Germline V gene sequence: CDR1 SGHDT, CDR2 YYEEEE. The CDR3 totals 15 residues. Trimming stripped 4 bases from V and 0 bases from J, with 11 bases between. CDR3 DNA sequence: TGTGCCAGCAGCCGAGACAGAAATAGCAATCAGCCCCAGCATTTT. Translating gives CASSRDRNSNQPQHF.

The V and J genes are TRBV5-1 and TRBJ2-2, with D tentatively TRBD2 (6 bases). V was shortened by 0 bases and J by 2 bases, with 8 bases between the two germline ends. The CDR3 consists of 15 residues. In germline, CDR1 is SGHRS, CDR2 YFSETQ. This CDR3 reads CASSLAAGNTGELFF. CDR3 sequence (DNA): TGCGCCAGCAGCTTGGCCGCGGGAAACACCGGGGAGCTGTTTTTT. The variable domain in full, completed from reference TRBV5-1 and TRBJ2-2, reads KAGVTQTPRYLIKTRGQQVTLSCSPISGHRSVSWYQQTPGQGLQFLFEYFSETQRNKGNFPGRFSGRQFSNSRSEMNVSTLELGDSALYLCASSLAAGNTGELFFGEGSRLTVL.

The chain has TRBV29-1 and TRBJ1-1, with D unresolved. The CDR3 is 14 residues long. The V end lost 7 bases, the J end lost 4 bases, and 19 bases lay between the germline ends. Germline CDR1 and CDR2: SQVTM and ANQGSEA. CDR3 region: CSGREGTTSTEAFF. The CDR3, as DNA: TGCAGCGGCCGGGAGGGCACCACGAGCACTGAAGCTTTCTTT.

The chain couples TRBV19 to TRBJ1-1; D is undetermined. Trimming left V 5 bases short and J 5 bases short, with 18 bases between. The CDR3 consists of 15 residues. Germline CDR1 and CDR2: LNHDA and SQIVND (reference sequence). CDR3 region: CASSSSRVAETEAFF. In DNA, the CDR3 is TGTGCCAGTAGTTCCTCTAGAGTCGCGGAGACTGAAGCTTTCTTT.

CDR3 region: CASSADRGDTEAFF. The CDR3, as DNA: TGCGCCAGCAGCGCGGACAGGGGCGACACTGAAGCTTTCTTT. V usage is TRBV4-3 and J usage is TRBJ1-1, with 9 bases fitting TRBD1. The CDR3 sequence is 14 residues long. CDR1 and CDR2 from the germline V gene are LGHNA and YSLEER. V dropped 5 bases and J dropped 3; count of bases not matched to a gene: 4.

Notes on this clone: The junction does not match germline at one end; this may be a read error. The J gene is TRBJ2-1, the V gene TRBV23-1, with D unclear. TRBV23-1 is designated an ORF whose function remains uncertain. CDR3 length: 18 residues. The CDR3 loop is CANSRVEPPCRSYNEQFF. CDR3 DNA: TGCGCCAACAGTCGTGTGGAGCCTCCTTGCCGCTCCTACAATGAGCAGTTCTTC.

This chain joins TRBV5-4 and TRBJ2-5; D possibly corresponds to TRBD2 (5 bases). CDR1 and CDR2 from the germline V gene are SGHNT and YYREEE (reference sequence). CDR3 length: 14 residues. Trimming removed 4 bases at V and 5 bases at J, with 15 bases between. The CDR3 DNA reads as TGTGCCAGCAGCCGTGCCGGACTTCAGGAGACCCAGTACTTC. It codes for CASSRAGLQETQYF.

CDR3 amino acids: CASSPLLTGELFF. In DNA, the CDR3 is TGCGCCAGCAGCCCGCTATTAACCGGGGAGCTGTTTTTT. The chain couples TRBV5-1 to TRBJ2-2; D gene uncertain. The V gene lost 4 bases and the J gene lost 5 bases, with 9 bases spanning the gap. This CDR3 is 13 amino acids long. Germline-derived CDR1 and CDR2 are SGHRS and YFSETQ.

This chain links TRBV7-2 with TRBJ2-4; a weak D match, TRBD2 (5 bases). The germline V and J ends were trimmed by 4 bases and 7 bases, with 11 bases remaining between them. Germline CDR1 SGHTA, CDR2 FQGNSA. There are 13 residues in the CDR3. In nucleotides, the CDR3 is TGTGCCAGCAGCTCCGGGGTTGCGAACATTCAGTACTTC. Translating gives CASSSGVANIQYF.

V is TRBV30 and J is TRBJ2-1; 7 positions agree with TRBD2. The CDR3 has 15 amino acids. The ends lost 3 bases at V and 8 bases at J; junction bases unmatched: 13. Germline V gene data show CDR1 as GTSNPN and CDR2 as SVGIG (reference sequence). The CDR3 loop reads CAWRTEGGRGYEQFF. Here the CDR3 DNA reads TGTGCCTGGAGAACGGAGGGCGGGAGAGGCTATGAGCAGTTCTTC. The whole variable domain, filled in from reference TRBV30 and TRBJ2-1, reads SQTIHQWPATLVQPVGSPLSLECTVEGTSNPNLYWYRQAAGRGLQLLFYSVGIGQISSEVPQNLSASRPQDRQFILSSKKLLLSDSGFYLCAWRTEGGRGYEQFFGPGTRLTVL.

This chain uses TRBV10-3 with TRBJ2-3; 9 nucleotides line up with TRBD2. Germline V gene data show CDR1 as ENHRY and CDR2 as SYGVKD. The J segment lost 4 bases and the V segment lost 10 bases, leaving 18 bases of the junction unmatched. There are 17 residues in the CDR3. CDR3 region: CATDGNGSSGGSDTQYF. In DNA, the CDR3 is TGTGCCACCGACGGGAACGGGAGTAGCGGGGGTTCAGATACGCAGTATTTT.

This chain joins TRBV6-6 and TRBJ1-2; D is undetermined. Trimming cost V 6 bases and J 4 bases, with 12 bases left between them. The CDR3 loop spans 13 amino acids. The germline CDR1 and CDR2 sequences are MNHNY and SVGAGI (reference sequence). The CDR3 region is CASSNEGGYGYTF. The CDR3 bases are TGTGCCAGCAGCAACGAGGGAGGCTATGGCTACACCTTC.